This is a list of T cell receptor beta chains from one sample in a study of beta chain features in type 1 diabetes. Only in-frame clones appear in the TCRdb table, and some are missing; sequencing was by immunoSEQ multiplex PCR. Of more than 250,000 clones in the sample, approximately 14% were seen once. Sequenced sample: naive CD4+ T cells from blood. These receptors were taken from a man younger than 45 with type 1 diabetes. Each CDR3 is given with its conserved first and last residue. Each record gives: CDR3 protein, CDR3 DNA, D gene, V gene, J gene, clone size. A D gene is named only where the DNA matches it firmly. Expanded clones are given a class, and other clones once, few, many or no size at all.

CDR3aa: CASSFRQNTEAFF
CDR3nt: TGTGCCAGCAGCTTCAGGCAGAACACTGAAGCTTTCTTT
d_gene: NA
v_gene: TRBV7-9
j_gene: TRBJ1-1
abundance: NA

CDR3aa: CASSLGGFAGANVLTF
CDR3nt: TGTGCCAGCAGCTTAGGAGGATTTGCCGGGGCCAACGTCCTGACTTTC
d_gene: NA
v_gene: TRBV5-4
j_gene: TRBJ2-6
abundance: NA

CDR3aa: CASSLASETQYF
CDR3nt: TGCGCCAGCAGCTTGGCCTCGGAGACCCAGTACTTC
d_gene: NA
v_gene: TRBV5-1
j_gene: TRBJ2-5
abundance: few

CDR3aa: CASTRTSGRPYEQFF
CDR3nt: TGTGCCAGTACTCGGACTAGCGGGAGACCTTATGAGCAGTTCTTC
d_gene: TRBD2
v_gene: TRBV19
j_gene: TRBJ2-1
abundance: few

CDR3aa: CASSQNGLATEQYF
CDR3nt: TGTGCCAGCTCACAAAACGGACTAGCGACCGAGCAGTACTTC
d_gene: TRBD2
v_gene: TRBV18
j_gene: TRBJ2-7
abundance: NA

CDR3aa: CASSWTGAGNTIYF
CDR3nt: TGCGCCAGCAGTTGGACAGGGGCTGGAAACACCATATATTTT
d_gene: TRBD1
v_gene: TRBV5-1
j_gene: TRBJ1-3
abundance: few

CDR3aa: CASSQDAGSGNTIYF
CDR3nt: TGCGCCAGCAGCCAAGATGCGGGCTCTGGAAACACCATATATTTT
d_gene: NA
v_gene: TRBV4-3
j_gene: TRBJ1-3
abundance: few

CDR3aa: CASSQDLDRNVGYF
CDR3nt: TGTGCCAGCAGCCAAGATCTGGACAGAAACGTAGGGTACTTC
d_gene: NA
v_gene: TRBV4-2
j_gene: TRBJ2-4
abundance: few

CDR3aa: CASSLSNTDTQYF
CDR3nt: TGTGCCAGCAGTTTAAGCAACACAGATACGCAGTATTTT
d_gene: NA
v_gene: TRBV28
j_gene: TRBJ2-3
abundance: few

CDR3aa: CASSEDISGSYEQYF
CDR3nt: TGTGCCAGCAGTGAAGATATAAGCGGTTCATACGAGCAGTACTTC
d_gene: NA
v_gene: TRBV2
j_gene: TRBJ2-7
abundance: NA

CDR3aa: CASSLLAGAETQYF
CDR3nt: TGCGCCAGCAGCTTACTAGCGGGAGCAGAGACCCAGTACTTC
d_gene: TRBD2
v_gene: TRBV5-1
j_gene: TRBJ2-5
abundance: few

CDR3aa: CASSLLGTSGNNEQFF
CDR3nt: TGTGCCAGCAGTTTATTGGGGACTAGCGGGAACAATGAGCAGTTCTTC
d_gene: TRBD2
v_gene: TRBV27
j_gene: TRBJ2-1
abundance: NA

CDR3aa: CASSYRGQGKSEQYF
CDR3nt: TGTGCCAGCAGTTATCGGGGACAAGGAAAGTCCGAGCAGTACTTC
d_gene: NA
v_gene: TRBV6-5
j_gene: TRBJ2-7
abundance: few

CDR3aa: CASSLRALAQTDTQYF
CDR3nt: TGCGCCAGCAGCTTAAGAGCCCTAGCGCAAACAGATACGCAGTATTTT
d_gene: NA
v_gene: TRBV5-1
j_gene: TRBJ2-3
abundance: few

CDR3aa: CASSATVYTEAFF
CDR3nt: TGTGCCAGCAGCGCTACAGTTTACACTGAAGCTTTCTTT
d_gene: NA
v_gene: TRBV25-1
j_gene: TRBJ1-1
abundance: NA

CDR3aa: CASSEGTSGIYEQYF
CDR3nt: TGTGCCAGCAGCGAGGGGACTAGCGGGATTTACGAGCAGTACTTC
d_gene: TRBD2
v_gene: TRBV4-2
j_gene: TRBJ2-7
abundance: NA

CDR3aa: CASSATRTSTDTQYF
CDR3nt: TGTGCCAGCAGTGCGACTCGCACTAGCACAGATACGCAGTATTTT
d_gene: NA
v_gene: TRBV6-6
j_gene: TRBJ2-3
abundance: NA

CDR3aa: CASSLAGTSGGTDTQYF
CDR3nt: TGCGCCAGCAGCTTGGCCGGGACTAGCGGGGGCACAGATACGCAGTATTTT
d_gene: TRBD2
v_gene: TRBV5-1
j_gene: TRBJ2-3
abundance: NA

CDR3aa: CASSFLNEKLFF
CDR3nt: TGTGCCAGCAGTTTTCTTAATGAAAAACTGTTTTTT
d_gene: NA
v_gene: TRBV28
j_gene: TRBJ1-4
abundance: few

CDR3aa: CASSWTGTGGYNEQFF
CDR3nt: TGCGCCAGCAGCTGGACCGGGACAGGGGGGTACAATGAGCAGTTCTTC
d_gene: TRBD1
v_gene: TRBV5-1
j_gene: TRBJ2-1
abundance: NA

CDR3aa: CASASGIVSTDTQYF
CDR3nt: TGTGCCAGCGCTAGCGGGATTGTTAGCACAGATACGCAGTATTTT
d_gene: TRBD2
v_gene: TRBV7-3
j_gene: TRBJ2-3
abundance: few

CDR3aa: CASSGTTSASSYEQYF
CDR3nt: TGTGCCAGCAGTGGAACGACTAGCGCGAGCTCCTACGAGCAGTACTTC
d_gene: TRBD2
v_gene: TRBV6-1
j_gene: TRBJ2-7
abundance: NA

CDR3aa: CASSMDSRGPQHF
CDR3nt: TGTGCCAGTAGTATGGACAGCCGGGGGCCCCAGCATTTT
d_gene: NA
v_gene: TRBV19
j_gene: TRBJ1-5
abundance: few

CDR3aa: CASSLDRLAAGKQFF
CDR3nt: TGTGCCAGCAGCTTAGATCGACTAGCGGCAGGAAAGCAGTTCTTC
d_gene: TRBD2
v_gene: TRBV11-2
j_gene: TRBJ2-1
abundance: NA

CDR3aa: CASSLAPGSGLNEQYF
CDR3nt: TGTGCCAGCAGCTTAGCCCCGGGTAGTGGACTAAACGAGCAGTACTTC
d_gene: NA
v_gene: TRBV7-2
j_gene: TRBJ2-7
abundance: NA

CDR3aa: CASSSNRGTEAFF
CDR3nt: TGTGCCAGCAGCTCGAATAGGGGGACTGAAGCTTTCTTT
d_gene: NA
v_gene: TRBV7-9
j_gene: TRBJ1-1
abundance: NA

CDR3aa: CASSSGTGVFNEQFF
CDR3nt: TGCGCCAGCAGCTCCGGGACAGGGGTTTTCAATGAGCAGTTCTTC
d_gene: TRBD1
v_gene: TRBV5-1
j_gene: TRBJ2-1
abundance: few

CDR3aa: CASSRQGPLGEQFF
CDR3nt: TGTGCCAGCAGCCGACAGGGGCCCTTGGGTGAGCAGTTCTTC
d_gene: TRBD1
v_gene: TRBV14
j_gene: TRBJ2-1
abundance: few

CDR3aa: CSARLRDSDSGEQFF
CDR3nt: TGCAGCGCTCGACTCCGGGACAGCGATTCGGGTGAGCAGTTCTTC
d_gene: TRBD1
v_gene: TRBV29-1
j_gene: TRBJ2-1
abundance: NA

CDR3aa: CASIGDTSSYEQYF
CDR3nt: TGTGCCAGCATTGGGGACACAAGCTCCTACGAGCAGTACTTC
d_gene: NA
v_gene: TRBV28
j_gene: TRBJ2-7
abundance: NA

CDR3aa: CASSLSHEQYF
CDR3nt: TGTGCCAGCTCCTTAAGCCACGAGCAGTACTTC
d_gene: NA
v_gene: TRBV7-9
j_gene: TRBJ2-7
abundance: few

CDR3aa: CASSEVLAGPLTDF
CDR3nt: TGTGCCAGCAGTGAAGTACTAGCGGGACCCCTAACCGATTTT
d_gene: TRBD2
v_gene: TRBV2
j_gene: TRBJ2-3
abundance: few

CDR3aa: CASSVATSGRAGDTQYF
CDR3nt: TGTGCCAGCAGCGTAGCGACTAGCGGGAGGGCCGGGGATACGCAGTATTTT
d_gene: TRBD2
v_gene: TRBV9
j_gene: TRBJ2-3
abundance: NA

CDR3aa: CASSLDRVHEQFF
CDR3nt: TGTGCTAGCAGCTTAGACAGGGTACATGAGCAGTTCTTC
d_gene: TRBD1
v_gene: TRBV7-7
j_gene: TRBJ2-1
abundance: NA

CDR3aa: CASSLRGIEAFF
CDR3nt: TGTGCCAGCAGCTTAAGAGGGATCGAAGCTTTCTTT
d_gene: NA
v_gene: TRBV7-9
j_gene: TRBJ1-1
abundance: NA

CDR3aa: CASSLSRGANYGYTF
CDR3nt: TGTGCCAGCAGCTTATCCAGGGGGGCTAACTATGGCTACACCTTC
d_gene: TRBD1
v_gene: TRBV7-2
j_gene: TRBJ1-2
abundance: few

CDR3aa: CASSPRGSGRSVGELFF
CDR3nt: TGTGCCAGCAGCCCCCGAGGTTCCGGGAGGAGTGTCGGGGAGCTGTTTTTT
d_gene: TRBD2
v_gene: TRBV7-9
j_gene: TRBJ2-2
abundance: few

CDR3aa: CASSISGNSYNEQFF
CDR3nt: TGTGCCAGCAGCATTAGCGGGAACTCCTACAATGAGCAGTTCTTC
d_gene: TRBD2
v_gene: TRBV7-3
j_gene: TRBJ2-1
abundance: NA

CDR3aa: CASSQRRNTEAFF
CDR3nt: TGCGCCAGCAGCCAGAGGAGGAACACTGAAGCTTTCTTT
d_gene: NA
v_gene: TRBV4-3
j_gene: TRBJ1-1
abundance: few

CDR3aa: CASSLRGLAGVGQETQYF
CDR3nt: TGTGCCAGCAGCCTGAGGGGACTAGCGGGAGTAGGTCAAGAGACCCAGTACTTC
d_gene: TRBD2
v_gene: TRBV9
j_gene: TRBJ2-5
abundance: few

CDR3aa: CASSLVLGQETQYF
CDR3nt: TGTGCCAGCAGCTTAGTTCTCGGGCAAGAGACCCAGTACTTC
d_gene: NA
v_gene: TRBV7-2
j_gene: TRBJ2-5
abundance: NA

CDR3aa: CASSLGQGAYNEQFF
CDR3nt: TGTGCCAGCAGCTTGGGTCAGGGGGCGTACAATGAGCAGTTCTTC
d_gene: TRBD1
v_gene: TRBV5-6
j_gene: TRBJ2-1
abundance: few

CDR3aa: CASSVAHPTGELFF
CDR3nt: TGTGCCAGCAGCGTAGCACACCCCACCGGGGAGCTGTTTTTT
d_gene: NA
v_gene: TRBV9
j_gene: TRBJ2-2
abundance: few

CDR3aa: CASSGSGTDTQYF
CDR3nt: TGTGCCAGCAGTGGGAGCGGCACAGATACGCAGTATTTT
d_gene: NA
v_gene: TRBV6-5
j_gene: TRBJ2-3
abundance: NA

CDR3aa: CASTPTDPGQPQHF
CDR3nt: TGTGCCAGCACTCCGACAGATCCAGGTCAGCCCCAGCATTTT
d_gene: NA
v_gene: TRBV6-5
j_gene: TRBJ1-5
abundance: few

CDR3aa: CASGMDSSNQPQHF
CDR3nt: TGTGCCAGCGGTATGGACAGTAGCAATCAGCCCCAGCATTTT
d_gene: NA
v_gene: TRBV2
j_gene: TRBJ1-5
abundance: NA

CDR3aa: CSTFEGGGYTF
CDR3nt: TGCAGTACCTTCGAGGGCGGCGGCTACACCTTC
d_gene: NA
v_gene: TRBV20-1
j_gene: TRBJ1-2
abundance: NA

CDR3aa: CSARDRETQYF
CDR3nt: TGCAGTGCTAGAGATCGAGAGACCCAGTACTTC
d_gene: NA
v_gene: TRBV20-1
j_gene: TRBJ2-5
abundance: few